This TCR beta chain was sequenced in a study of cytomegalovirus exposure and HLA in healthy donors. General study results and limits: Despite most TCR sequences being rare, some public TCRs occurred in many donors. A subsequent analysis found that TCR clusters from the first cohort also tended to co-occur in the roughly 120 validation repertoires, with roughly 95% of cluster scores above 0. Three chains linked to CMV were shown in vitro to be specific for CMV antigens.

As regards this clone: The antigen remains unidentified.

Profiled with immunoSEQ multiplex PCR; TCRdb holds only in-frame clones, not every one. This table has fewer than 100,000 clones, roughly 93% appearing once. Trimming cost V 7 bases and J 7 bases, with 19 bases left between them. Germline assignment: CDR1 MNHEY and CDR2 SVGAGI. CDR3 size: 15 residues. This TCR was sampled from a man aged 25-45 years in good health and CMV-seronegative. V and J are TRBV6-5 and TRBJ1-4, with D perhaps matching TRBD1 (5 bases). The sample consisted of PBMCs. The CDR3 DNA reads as TGTGCCAGCACCCGACTGGCAGGGTCTGGTGAAAAACTGTTTTTT. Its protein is CASTRLAGSGEKLFF.